What follows is one T cell receptor (beta chain) and its context. TCRdb keeps only in-frame clones here, not all; method: immunoSEQ multiplex PCR. Of 130,000 or so clones in the sample, around 92% were seen once. The V gene's germline CDR1 is MNHNY and CDR2 SVGAGI (reference sequence). V lost 5 bases, J lost 10 bases, and 11 bases stayed unmatched. This CDR3 has 14 amino acids. The sample originates from a study of T cell responses to AZD1222 COVID-19 vaccine. The source of this sequence is an adult in good health. The sample in question was peripheral blood, obtained on day 0 of AZD1222 vaccination. This rearrangement joins TRBV6-6 to TRBJ1-2, with 9 bases matching TRBD1. The CDR3 region is CASSLQGAKIPYTF. The CDR3 region has the DNA TGTGCCAGCAGTCTACAGGGGGCGAAGATTCCCTACACCTTC.